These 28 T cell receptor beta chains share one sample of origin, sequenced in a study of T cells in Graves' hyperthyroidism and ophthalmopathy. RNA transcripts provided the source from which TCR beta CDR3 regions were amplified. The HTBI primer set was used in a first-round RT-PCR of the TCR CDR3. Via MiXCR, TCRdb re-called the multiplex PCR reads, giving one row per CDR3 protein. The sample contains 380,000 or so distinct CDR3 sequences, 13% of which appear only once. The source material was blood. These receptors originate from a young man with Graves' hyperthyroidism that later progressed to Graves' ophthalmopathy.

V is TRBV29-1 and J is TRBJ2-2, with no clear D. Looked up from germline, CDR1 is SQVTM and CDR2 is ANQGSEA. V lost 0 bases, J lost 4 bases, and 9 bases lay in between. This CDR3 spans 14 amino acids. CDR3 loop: CSVEESIVTGELFF. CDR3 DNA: TGCAGCGTTGAAGAGTCGATCGTCACCGGGGAGCTGTTTTTT.

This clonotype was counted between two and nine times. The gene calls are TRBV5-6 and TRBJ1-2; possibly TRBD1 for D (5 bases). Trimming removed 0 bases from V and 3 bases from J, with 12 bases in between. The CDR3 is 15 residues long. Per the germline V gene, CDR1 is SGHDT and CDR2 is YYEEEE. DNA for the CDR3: TGTGCCAGCAGCTTGGGCCAGGGTATCGACTATGGCTACACCTTC. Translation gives CASSLGQGIDYGYTF.

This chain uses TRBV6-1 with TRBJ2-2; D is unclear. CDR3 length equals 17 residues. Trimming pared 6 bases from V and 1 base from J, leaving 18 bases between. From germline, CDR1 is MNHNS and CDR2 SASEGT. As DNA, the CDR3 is TGTGCCAGCAGCCCCGACTTTTACGACTTGAACACCGGGGAGCTGTTTTTT. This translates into CASSPDFYDLNTGELFF.

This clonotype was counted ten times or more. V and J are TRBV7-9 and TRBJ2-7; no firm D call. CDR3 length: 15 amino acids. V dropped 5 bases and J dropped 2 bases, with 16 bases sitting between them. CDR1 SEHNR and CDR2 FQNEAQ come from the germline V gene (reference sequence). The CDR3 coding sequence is TGTGCCAGCAGCCCCCCAGTGCGGTCCACCTACGAGCAGTACTTC. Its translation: CASSPPVRSTYEQYF.

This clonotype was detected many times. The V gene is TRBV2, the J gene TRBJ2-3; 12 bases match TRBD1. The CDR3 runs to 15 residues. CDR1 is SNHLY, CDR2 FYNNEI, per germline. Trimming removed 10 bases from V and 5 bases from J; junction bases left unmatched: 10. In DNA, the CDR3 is TGTGCCACCTCCACCGGGACAGGGGGCAGAGATACGCAGTATTTT. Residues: CATSTGTGGRDTQYF.

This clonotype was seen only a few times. CDR3 coding DNA: TGTGCCAGCAGCTTGGGGACGGGAGGAAAGGGCCCAGAGACCCAGTACTTC. Translating gives CASSLGTGGKGPETQYF. V is TRBV5-8 and J is TRBJ2-5, with 7 bases identical to TRBD2. With 0 bases clipped from V and 4 bases from J, the junction kept 12 bases outside the gene matches. This CDR3 spans 17 amino acids. Germline-derived CDR1 and CDR2 are SGHTS and YDEGEE.

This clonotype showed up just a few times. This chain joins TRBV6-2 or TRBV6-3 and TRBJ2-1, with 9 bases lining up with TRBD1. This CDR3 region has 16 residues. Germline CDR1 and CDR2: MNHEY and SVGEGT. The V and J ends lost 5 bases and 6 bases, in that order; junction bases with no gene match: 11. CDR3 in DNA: TGTGCCAGCAGTCCAAGGACAGGGGCGGCTTCCAATGAGCAGTTCTTC. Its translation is CASSPRTGAASNEQFF.

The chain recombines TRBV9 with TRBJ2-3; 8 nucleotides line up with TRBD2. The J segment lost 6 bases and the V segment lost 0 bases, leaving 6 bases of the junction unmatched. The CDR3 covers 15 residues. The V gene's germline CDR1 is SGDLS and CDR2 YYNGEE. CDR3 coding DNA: TGTGCCAGCAGCGTAGCTGCAATAGCGGGGGATACGCAGTATTTT. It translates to CASSVAAIAGDTQYF.

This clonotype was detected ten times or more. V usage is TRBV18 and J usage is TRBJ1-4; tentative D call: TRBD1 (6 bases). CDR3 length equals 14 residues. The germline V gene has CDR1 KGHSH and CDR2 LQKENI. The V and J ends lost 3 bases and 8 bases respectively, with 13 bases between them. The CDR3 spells CASSPNGGAEKLFF. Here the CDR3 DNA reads TGTGCCAGCTCACCCAATGGGGGGGCGGAAAAACTGTTTTTT.

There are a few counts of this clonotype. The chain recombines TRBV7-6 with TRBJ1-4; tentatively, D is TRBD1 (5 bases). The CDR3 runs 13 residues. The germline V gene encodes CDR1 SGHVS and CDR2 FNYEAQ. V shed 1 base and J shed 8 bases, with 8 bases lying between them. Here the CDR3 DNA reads TGTGCCAGCAGCTTAGGAAGACAGGAAAAACTGTTTTTT. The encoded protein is CASSLGRQEKLFF.

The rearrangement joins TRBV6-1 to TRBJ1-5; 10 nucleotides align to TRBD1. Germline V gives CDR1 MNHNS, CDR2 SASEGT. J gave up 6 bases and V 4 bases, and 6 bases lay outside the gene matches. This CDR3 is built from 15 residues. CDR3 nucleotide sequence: TGTGCCAGCAGTGCAAGGACAGGGGGGATTCAGCCCCAGCATTTT. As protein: CASSARTGGIQPQHF.

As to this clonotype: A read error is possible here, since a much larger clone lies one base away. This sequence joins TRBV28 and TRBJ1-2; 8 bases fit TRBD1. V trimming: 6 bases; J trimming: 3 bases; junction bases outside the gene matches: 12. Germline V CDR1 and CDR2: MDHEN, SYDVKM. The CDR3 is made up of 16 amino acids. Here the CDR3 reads CASSLERDRIYYGYTF. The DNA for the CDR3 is TGTGCCAGCAGCTTAGAGAGGGACAGGATCTACTATGGCTACACCTTC.

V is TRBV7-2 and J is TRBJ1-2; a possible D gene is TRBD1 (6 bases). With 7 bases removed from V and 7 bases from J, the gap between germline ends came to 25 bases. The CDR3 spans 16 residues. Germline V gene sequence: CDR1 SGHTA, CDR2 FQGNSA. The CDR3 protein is CASNHRIGGALSGYTF. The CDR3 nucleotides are TGTGCCAGCAATCATCGGATAGGGGGAGCCCTATCTGGCTACACCTTC.

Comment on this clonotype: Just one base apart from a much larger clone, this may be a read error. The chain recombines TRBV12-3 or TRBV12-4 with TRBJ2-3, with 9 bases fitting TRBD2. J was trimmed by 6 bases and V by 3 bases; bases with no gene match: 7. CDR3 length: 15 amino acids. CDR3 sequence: CASSFARGGVDTQYF. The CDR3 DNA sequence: TGTGCCAGCAGTTTTGCTCGCGGGGGGGTCGATACGCAGTATTTT.

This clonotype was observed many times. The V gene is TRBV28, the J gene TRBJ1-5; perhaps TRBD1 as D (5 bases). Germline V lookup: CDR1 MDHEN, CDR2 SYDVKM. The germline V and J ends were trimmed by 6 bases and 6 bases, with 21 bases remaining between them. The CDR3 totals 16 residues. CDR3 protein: CASSLWSPGGVQPQHF. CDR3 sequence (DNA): TGTGCCAGCAGCCTATGGAGCCCGGGGGGTGTTCAGCCCCAGCATTTT.

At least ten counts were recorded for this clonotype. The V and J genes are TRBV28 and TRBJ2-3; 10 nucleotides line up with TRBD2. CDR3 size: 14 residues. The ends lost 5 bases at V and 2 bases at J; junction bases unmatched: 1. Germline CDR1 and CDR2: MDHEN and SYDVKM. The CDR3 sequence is CASSTSGVTDTQYF. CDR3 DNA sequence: TGTGCCAGCAGTACTAGCGGGGTCACAGATACGCAGTATTTT.

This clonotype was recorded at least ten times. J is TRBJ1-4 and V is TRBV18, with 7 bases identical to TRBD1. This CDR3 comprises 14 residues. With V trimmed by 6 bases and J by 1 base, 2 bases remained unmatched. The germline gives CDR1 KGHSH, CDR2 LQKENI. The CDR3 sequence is CASSRQGTNEKLFF. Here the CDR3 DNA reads TGTGCCAGCTCGCGACAGGGAACTAATGAAAAACTGTTTTTT.

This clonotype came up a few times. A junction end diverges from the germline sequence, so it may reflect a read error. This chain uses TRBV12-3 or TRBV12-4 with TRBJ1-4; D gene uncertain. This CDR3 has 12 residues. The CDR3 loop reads CTSSFQPRKLFF. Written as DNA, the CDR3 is TGTACCAGCAGTTTCCAACCCAGGAAACTGTTTTTT.

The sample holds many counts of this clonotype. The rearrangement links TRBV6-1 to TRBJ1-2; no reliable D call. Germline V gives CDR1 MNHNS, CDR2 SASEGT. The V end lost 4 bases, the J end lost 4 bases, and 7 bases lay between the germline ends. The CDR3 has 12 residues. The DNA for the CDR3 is TGTGCCAGCAGTGGATCAAGCTATGGCTACACCTTC. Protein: CASSGSSYGYTF.

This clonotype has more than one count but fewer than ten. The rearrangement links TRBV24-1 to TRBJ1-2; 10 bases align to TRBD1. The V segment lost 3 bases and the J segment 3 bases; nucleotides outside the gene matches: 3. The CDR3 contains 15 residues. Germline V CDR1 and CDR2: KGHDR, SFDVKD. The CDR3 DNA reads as TGTGCCACCAGTGATGGACAGGGGGTGGACTATGGCTACACCTTC. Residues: CATSDGQGVDYGYTF.

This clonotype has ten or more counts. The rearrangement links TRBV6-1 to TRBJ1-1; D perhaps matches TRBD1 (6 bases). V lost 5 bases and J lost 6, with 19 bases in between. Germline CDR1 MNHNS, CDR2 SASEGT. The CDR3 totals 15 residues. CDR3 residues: CASSPDSFLWAEAFF. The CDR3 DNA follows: TGTGCCAGCAGTCCGGACAGCTTCTTATGGGCTGAAGCTTTCTTT.

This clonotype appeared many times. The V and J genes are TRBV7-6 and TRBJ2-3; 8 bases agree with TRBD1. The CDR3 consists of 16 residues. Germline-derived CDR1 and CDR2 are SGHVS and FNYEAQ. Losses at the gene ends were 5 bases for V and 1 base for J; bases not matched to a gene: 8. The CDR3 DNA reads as TGTGCCAGCAGCCCAAACCCGGACAGGGGCACAGATACGCAGTATTTT. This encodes CASSPNPDRGTDTQYF.

CDR3 DNA sequence: TGTGCCAGCAGCTTCCCGGGGTACGAGCAGTACTTC. Translated, it gives CASSFPGYEQYF. The rearrangement links TRBV5-4 to TRBJ2-7; TRBD2 is a possible D gene (5 bases). Trimming stripped 2 bases from V and 4 bases from J, with 7 bases between. The CDR3 spans 12 residues. Germline values: CDR1 SGHNT, CDR2 YYREEE (reference sequence).

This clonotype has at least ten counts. The CDR3 DNA reads as TGTGCCAGCAGAGCCGACAGGGGGCGCGACACTGAAGCTTTCTTT. Its translation: CASRADRGRDTEAFF. The chain uses TRBV6-1 and TRBJ1-1; TRBD1 matches 10 bases. Germline CDR1 and CDR2: MNHNS and SASEGT. CDR3 size: 15 residues. Unmatched junction bases numbered 7, after V lost 6 bases and J lost 3 bases.

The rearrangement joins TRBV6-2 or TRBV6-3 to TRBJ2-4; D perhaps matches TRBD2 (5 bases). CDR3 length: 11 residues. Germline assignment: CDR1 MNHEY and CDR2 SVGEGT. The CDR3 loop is CDEGAKNIQYF. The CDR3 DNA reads TGTGATGAGGGAGCCAAAAACATTCAGTACTTC.

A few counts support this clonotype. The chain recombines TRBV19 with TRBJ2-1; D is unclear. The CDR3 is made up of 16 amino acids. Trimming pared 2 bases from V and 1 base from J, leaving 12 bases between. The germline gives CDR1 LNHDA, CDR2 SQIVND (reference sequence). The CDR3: CASSIMGLRSYNEQFF. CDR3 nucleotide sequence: TGTGCCAGTAGTATAATGGGCCTAAGGTCCTACAATGAGCAGTTCTTC. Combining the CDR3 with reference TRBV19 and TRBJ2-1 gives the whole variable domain DGGITQSPKYLFRKEGQNVTLSCEQNLNHDAMYWYRQDPGQGLRLIYYSQIVNDFQKGDIAEGYSVSREKKESFPLTVTSAQKNPTAFYLCASSIMGLRSYNEQFFGPGTRLTVL.

The CDR3 protein is CASSFGRAGETQYF. CDR3 DNA: TGTGCCAGCAGTTTCGGGCGGGCGGGGGAGACCCAGTACTTC. V gene TRBV12-3 or TRBV12-4 combines with J gene TRBJ2-5, with a tentative D call TRBD2 (6 bases). The CDR3 is 14 residues long. V lost 3 bases, J lost 5 bases, and 13 bases lay in between.

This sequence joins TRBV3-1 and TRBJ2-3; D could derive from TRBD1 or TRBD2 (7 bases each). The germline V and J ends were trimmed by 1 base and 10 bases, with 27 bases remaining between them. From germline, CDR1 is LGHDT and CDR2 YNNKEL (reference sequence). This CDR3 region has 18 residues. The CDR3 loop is CASSQVVGGTGVTGAQYF. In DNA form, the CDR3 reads TGTGCCAGCAGCCAAGTTGTCGGGGGGACTGGGGTCACAGGGGCGCAGTATTTT.